This TCR beta chain was retrieved from a study of T cells in Graves' hyperthyroidism and ophthalmopathy. Overall study findings and caveats: With a median lead of approximately six months before onset, the model predicted ophthalmopathy.

Amplified TCR beta CDR3 regions derived from RNA transcripts. A first-round RT-PCR of the TCR CDR3 used the HTBI primer set. TCRdb reprocessed the multiplex PCR reads with MiXCR, giving one entry per CDR3 protein. The table shows approximately 640,000 distinct CDR3 sequences, with around 15% occurring only once. The CDR3 consists of 15 residues. Deletions cut 0 bases from V and 4 bases from J, with 10 bases between. Germline V gives CDR1 SGHNT, CDR2 YYREEE (reference sequence). This clonotype appeared a few times. Its matching antigen is unknown. This chain uses TRBV5-4 with TRBJ2-2, with D uncertain. The sequence was obtained from a woman in her 30s with Graves' hyperthyroidism. The sample taken for sequencing was blood. This CDR3 reads CASSLDGRPTGELFF. The CDR3 DNA reads as TGTGCCAGCAGCTTGGACGGACGGCCCACCGGGGAGCTGTTTTTT.